Listed here are 25 T cell receptor beta chains from one sample, sequenced in a study of CXCR3-negative and CXCR3-positive naive CD8 T cells (dated by TCRdb to between 2018 and 2020). Study-level results and caveats: Compared with CXCR3-negative naive cells, CXCR3-positive naive cells had TRB CDR3s with higher hydrophobicity (lower Kidera factor 4), lower energy, and higher strength and volume indices.

Sequencing used a NextSeq 550. The Human TCR Profiling Kit (MiLaboratory) was used to make UMI-labeled 5' RACE TRB cDNA libraries. Following reprocessing of the reads by TCRdb, the data hold one row per CDR3 protein sequence and no DNA is available. This sample's records show about 150,000 distinct CDR3 sequences. The leading ten clones occupy about 0.48% of the sample. No antigen has been identified for these receptors. Sequenced material: naive CXCR3+ CD8+ T cells from blood. What the cell subset or site label conveys for this sample: CD45RO-CCR7+CD27+CD95- naive CD8+ T cells expressing CXCR3 (TNR3+). The receptors were sampled from a human donor in good health. Some clones in this sample may be carry-over from other donors' samples.

The chain couples TRBV20-1 to TRBJ2-7; TCRdb's assignment of TRBD1 cannot be checked, as there is no DNA. Germline loops: CDR1 DFQATT, CDR2 SNEGSKA (reference sequence). The CDR3 covers 12 residues. CDR3: CSAKQGAYEQYF.

The rearrangement links TRBV10-3 to TRBJ2-7; TCRdb's D gene call, TRBD1, goes unchecked for lack of DNA. This CDR3 is 16 amino acids long. The germline V gene has CDR1 ENHRY and CDR2 SYGVKD. The CDR3 is CAISDPRTHLSYEQYF.

The J gene is TRBJ2-1, the V gene TRBV7-3; TCRdb indicates TRBD1, and absent DNA this call remains unverified. This CDR3 is built from 16 residues. Germline V lookup: CDR1 SGHTA, CDR2 FQGTGA. The CDR3 loop reads CASSSPQQTRYNEQFF.

This chain connects TRBV2 to TRBJ1-5; lacking DNA, the TRBD1 call made by TCRdb goes unchecked. The V gene's germline CDR1 is SNHLY and CDR2 FYNNEI. The CDR3 is 14 amino acids. CDR3 sequence reads: CASEWVGGNQPQHF.

The V gene is TRBV29-1, the J gene TRBJ1-5; absent DNA, TCRdb's TRBD1 call cannot be checked. This CDR3 has 13 amino acids. CDR1 is SQVTM and CDR2 is ANQGSEA in the germline V gene. The CDR3 protein is CSVGQEAGQPQHF.

The chain is built from TRBV11-2 and TRBJ1-5; checking the TCRdb D call of TRBD1 is not possible without DNA. Germline V lookup: CDR1 SGHAT, CDR2 FQNNGV. The CDR3 is 13 residues long. The CDR3 is CASKGDGNQPQHF.

The genes are TRBV7-9 and TRBJ1-5; the D gene TCRdb calls, TRBD1, cannot be checked with no DNA. The CDR3 loop spans 12 amino acids. The germline CDR1 and CDR2 sequences are SEHNR and FQNEAQ (reference sequence). CDR3 residues: CASSQGPQPQHF.

J is TRBJ2-7 and V is TRBV6-5; no DNA is available, so the TRBD1 call from TCRdb remains unchecked. CDR3 length: 14 amino acids. The germline V gene has CDR1 MNHEY and CDR2 SVGAGI. CDR3 loop: CASSSRGFSYEQYF.

The V call is TRBV19, the J call TRBJ1-5; TCRdb indicates TRBD1, and absent DNA this call remains unverified. The germline gives CDR1 LNHDA, CDR2 SQIVND (reference sequence). CDR3 length: 15 residues. The CDR3 here is CASSPHRASNQPQHF.

The CDR3 protein is CARNDRPTYNGQFF. The chain has TRBV28 and TRBJ2-1; TCRdb picks TRBD1, but there is no DNA to check that call. The CDR3 totals 14 residues. CDR1 and CDR2 from the germline V gene are MDHEN and SYDVKM.

The J gene is TRBJ2-5, the V gene TRBV11-2. This CDR3 has 15 residues. Germline V gene lookup returns CDR1 SGHAT and CDR2 FQNNGV. CDR3 sequence reads: CASSTYRLFEETQYF.

CDR3 amino acids: CSVVAESSYEQYF. The chain uses TRBV29-1 and TRBJ2-7. CDR1 is SQVTM, CDR2 ANQGSEA, per germline. This CDR3 comprises 13 residues.

The genes are TRBV12-3 or TRBV12-4 and TRBJ2-5; TCRdb designates TRBD1, a call that cannot be tested without DNA. CDR3 length: 15 residues. The chain's CDR3 is CASTPGGGIQETQYF.

The rearrangement links TRBV20-1 to TRBJ2-7; TCRdb's D call of TRBD1 is untestable without DNA. The CDR3 totals 14 residues. Germline V gene lookup returns CDR1 DFQATT and CDR2 SNEGSKA (reference sequence). CDR3 loop: CSAEAKGLGYEQYF.

J is TRBJ2-2 and V is TRBV7-2; the D call from TCRdb, TRBD1, cannot be confirmed without DNA. Germline CDR1 reads SGHTA; CDR2 reads FQGNSA. The CDR3 sequence is 14 residues long. CDR3 amino acids: CASSRTDYTGELFF. Full variable domain (outside the CDR3, taken from reference TRBV7-2 and TRBJ2-2): GAGVSQSPSNKVTEKGKDVELRCDPISGHTALYWYRQSLGQGLEFLIYFQGNSAPDKSGLPSDRFSAERTGGSVSTLTIQRTQQEDSAVYLCASSRTDYTGELFFGEGSRLTVL.

This chain links TRBV14 with TRBJ2-7; TCRdb reports TRBD2, a call that lacks DNA to check it against. Per the germline V gene, CDR1 is SGHDN and CDR2 is FVKESK. There are 18 residues in the CDR3. The CDR3 spells CAITMCGTSGRWTYEQYF.

The V gene is TRBV7-2, the J gene TRBJ2-3; as DNA is missing, the TRBD1 call by TCRdb cannot be tested. This CDR3 comprises 15 residues. Per germline, CDR1 SGHTA and CDR2 FQGNSA. CDR3 sequence reads: CASSWGQGTTDTQYF.

V and J are TRBV12-3 or TRBV12-4 and TRBJ1-2. CDR3 size: 17 residues. This CDR3 reads CASSFTAYSAIGGGYTF.

This chain connects TRBV28 to TRBJ2-7; TCRdb's D gene call, TRBD1, goes unchecked for lack of DNA. The CDR3 extends over 13 amino acids. Germline values: CDR1 MDHEN, CDR2 SYDVKM. CDR3 residues: CASMRTGTYEQYF. The full variable domain, with the rest looked up from reference TRBV28 and TRBJ2-7, is DVKVTQSSRYLVKRTGEKVFLECVQDMDHENMFWYRQDPGLGLRLIYFSYDVKMKEKGDIPEGYSVSREKKERFSLILESASTNQTSMYLCASMRTGTYEQYFGPGTRLTVT.

The chain employs TRBV2 and TRBJ2-4. CDR3 size: 12 residues. Germline CDR1 reads SNHLY; CDR2 reads FYNNEI. The CDR3 is CASRGITGIQYF.

J is TRBJ1-1 and V is TRBV29-1. There are 13 residues in the CDR3. CDR1 and CDR2 from the germline V gene are SQVTM and ANQGSEA. This CDR3 reads CSVDLHLNTEAFF.

The chain is built from TRBV11-2 and TRBJ2-1; the TRBD2 assignment by TCRdb is unverifiable without DNA. The length of the CDR3 is 16 residues. The germline gives CDR1 SGHAT, CDR2 FQNNGV. The CDR3 sequence is CASSLLQAGGRDEQFF. Together with reference TRBV11-2 and TRBJ2-1, the CDR3 gives the full variable domain: EAGVAQSPRYKIIEKRQSVAFWCNPISGHATLYWYQQILGQGPKLLIQFQNNGVVDDSQLPKDRFSAERLKGVDSTLKIQPAKLEDSAVYLCASSLLQAGGRDEQFFGPGTRLTVL.

The chain combines TRBV27 with TRBJ2-5; TCRdb calls TRBD2, which cannot be checked without DNA. The CDR3 covers 13 residues. CDR1 and CDR2 (germline): MNHEY, SMNVEV (reference sequence). The CDR3 loop is CASSTAEGQSQYF.

This chain links TRBV28 with TRBJ2-5; TCRdb designates TRBD1, a call that cannot be tested without DNA. Germline-derived CDR1 and CDR2 are MDHEN and SYDVKM. There are 15 residues in the CDR3. The CDR3 is CASSRYRGHEETQYF.

The J gene is TRBJ2-1, the V gene TRBV6-5; checking the TCRdb D call of TRBD1 is not possible without DNA. Germline CDR1 MNHEY, CDR2 SVGAGI. CDR3 length: 15 residues. The CDR3 loop is CASSLGTGVGNEQFF.